Listed below are T cell receptor beta chains from one sample, sequenced in a study of blood T cell repertoires in COVID-19. The assay was immunoSEQ multiplex PCR, and TCRdb's table has in-frame clones only and misses some. This table has hundreds of thousands of clones, nearly 85% appearing once. The sequencing sample was made of peripheral blood. Receptors originate from a woman in her twenties or thirties with COVID-19, enrolled during active disease. Both conserved end residues are part of each CDR3. A D gene is named only where the DNA matches it firmly. Some rows mark clone size as missing; the rest say once, few, many or name a class of expanded clone.

size	V	J	length	D	CDR3	DNA
-	TRBV7-8	TRBJ1-1	15	-	CASSSQNQGNTEAFF	TGTGCCAGCAGCAGCCAAAACCAGGGGAACACTGAAGCTTTCTTT
-	TRBV3-1/TRBV3-2	TRBJ1-2	12	-	CASSTGYYGYTF	TGTGCCAGCAGTACAGGGTACTATGGCTACACCTTC
-	TRBV6-2/TRBV6-3	TRBJ1-6	15	TRBD1	CASSLDRGAWSPLHF	TGTGCCAGCAGTCTGGACAGGGGGGCTTGGTCACCCCTCCACTTT
-	TRBV6-6	TRBJ1-1	13	-	CASRLRENTEAFF	TGTGCCAGCAGACTCAGGGAGAACACTGAAGCTTTCTTT
-	TRBV11-1	TRBJ2-3	17	TRBD2	CASSLAGGPGIADTQYF	TGTGCCAGCAGCTTAGCGGGAGGGCCAGGTATTGCAGATACGCAGTATTTT
-	TRBV4-3	TRBJ2-1	15	TRBD2	CASSQVLASGGGMFF	TGCGCCAGCAGCCAAGTTTTAGCTAGCGGGGGAGGTATGTTCTTC
-	TRBV4-3	TRBJ1-4	15	TRBD1	CASSQDRGRNEKLFF	TGCGCCAGCAGCCAGGACAGGGGGCGAAATGAAAAACTGTTTTTT
-	TRBV7-9	TRBJ1-1	14	-	CASSSPDLNTEAFF	TGTGCCAGCAGCTCCCCGGACTTGAACACTGAAGCTTTCTTT
-	TRBV29-1	TRBJ2-7	12	-	CSAEGGGYEQYF	TGCAGCGCCGAGGGCGGAGGCTACGAGCAGTACTTC
-	TRBV10-3	TRBJ2-3	12	-	CAISAQGDTQYF	TGTGCCATCAGTGCCCAGGGGGATACGCAGTATTTT
-	TRBV5-6	TRBJ1-1	13	TRBD1	CASLVTGGTEAFF	TGTGCCAGCCTAGTAACAGGGGGCACTGAAGCTTTCTTT
-	TRBV30	TRBJ2-3	16	TRBD1	CAWSVVPGTGADTQYF	TGTGCCTGGAGTGTCGTTCCCGGGACAGGGGCAGATACGCAGTATTTT
once	TRBV11-2	TRBJ2-3	15	-	CASSSSGEGTDTQYF	TGTGCCAGCAGTTCGTCGGGGGAGGGCACAGATACGCAGTATTTT
-	TRBV5-1	TRBJ2-5	15	TRBD2	CASSLASGGRETQYF	TGCGCCAGCAGCTTGGCTAGCGGGGGGCGGGAGACCCAGTACTTC
-	TRBV12-2	TRBJ1-2	18	-	CASRLGPFISTENYGYTF	TGTGCAAGTCGCTTAGGTCCCTTCATTTCGACAGAGAACTATGGCTACACCTTC
-	TRBV7-9	TRBJ2-7	14	TRBD2	CASSLGSGRTEQYF	TGTGCCAGCAGCTTAGGTAGCGGGAGGACGGAGCAGTACTTC
-	TRBV5-5	TRBJ2-3	15	-	CASSLNPGYTDTQYF	TGTGCCAGCAGCTTGAACCCGGGGTACACAGATACGCAGTATTTT
-	TRBV6-2/TRBV6-3	TRBJ2-1	19	TRBD2	CASSSAGGPITLSYNEQFF	TGTGCCAGCAGCAGTGCGGGGGGCCCAATTACACTCTCCTACAATGAGCAGTTCTTC
-	TRBV5-1	TRBJ1-1	14	-	CASSLVGENTEAFF	TGCGCCAGCAGCTTGGTAGGGGAGAACACTGAAGCTTTCTTT
-	TRBV4-3	TRBJ2-5	18	TRBD2	CASSQGMGLAGGWETQYF	TGCGCCAGCAGCCAAGGAATGGGACTAGCGGGAGGTTGGGAGACCCAGTACTTC
-	TRBV7-3	TRBJ2-7	15	TRBD1	CASSLGTGGWYEQYF	TGTGCCAGCAGCCTCGGGACAGGGGGCTGGTACGAGCAGTACTTC
-	TRBV11-2	TRBJ2-1	18	-	CASSLASRLASSYNEQFF	TGTGCCAGCAGCTTAGCCTCCAGACTGGCGAGCTCCTACAATGAGCAGTTCTTC
-	TRBV28	TRBJ2-1	16	TRBD2	CASEAFKGGGANEQFF	TGTGCCAGCGAAGCCTTCAAGGGCGGGGGGGCGAATGAGCAGTTCTTC
-	TRBV6-2/TRBV6-3	TRBJ2-2	16	TRBD2	CASSYPAGLNTGELFF	TGTGCCAGCAGTTACCCAGCGGGACTAAACACCGGGGAGCTGTTTTTT
many	TRBV18	TRBJ1-1	13	-	CASSLQANTEAFF	TGTGCCAGCTCGCTACAGGCGAACACTGAAGCTTTCTTT
-	TRBV5-1	TRBJ2-1	15	TRBD2	CASTAELAGANEQFF	TGCGCCAGCACCGCTGAACTAGCGGGGGCCAATGAGCAGTTCTTC
-	TRBV9	TRBJ1-1	13	TRBD1	CASSLQMGQEAFF	TGTGCCAGCAGCTTGCAAATGGGACAGGAAGCTTTCTTT
few	TRBV2	TRBJ2-2	16	-	CASSAASASNTGELFF	TGTGCCAGCTCAGCAGCTAGCGCGTCGAACACCGGGGAGCTGTTTTTT
-	TRBV29-1	TRBJ1-2	15	TRBD1	CSVEKGTGGVYGYTF	TGCAGCGTGGAAAAAGGGACAGGGGGCGTCTATGGCTACACCTTC
-	TRBV4-3	TRBJ1-6	16	-	CASSQDWSGYNSPLHF	TGCGCCAGCAGCCAAGATTGGTCAGGGTATAATTCACCCCTCCACTTT
-	TRBV28	TRBJ1-1	13	TRBD1	CASSGTGRGEAFF	TGTGCCAGCAGCGGGACAGGGAGAGGTGAAGCTTTCTTT
-	TRBV7-9	TRBJ2-1	14	-	CASSLGRDYNEQFF	TGTGCCAGCAGCTTAGGTCGGGATTACAATGAGCAGTTCTTC
once	TRBV7-2	TRBJ2-1	14	-	CASSLAAVYNEQFF	TGTGCCAGCAGCTTAGCGGCTGTCTACAATGAGCAGTTCTTC
-	TRBV27	TRBJ1-3	17	-	CASRPSSRQDPGNTIYF	TGTGCCAGCAGACCAAGCTCCCGACAAGACCCAGGAAACACCATATATTTT
-	TRBV11-3	TRBJ2-5	15	TRBD2	CASSSSARGEETQYF	TGTGCCAGCAGCTCCTCCGCGCGGGGGGAAGAGACCCAGTACTTC
-	TRBV15	TRBJ2-5	16	-	CATSRGRQIGSETQYF	TGTGCCACCAGCAGAGGTCGACAGATCGGCTCTGAGACCCAGTACTTC
-	TRBV5-6	TRBJ1-5	17	TRBD1	CASSLAGDRGLSQPQHF	TGTGCCAGCAGCTTGGCAGGGGACAGGGGGCTGTCCCAGCCCCAGCATTTT
-	TRBV3-1/TRBV3-2	TRBJ1-2	15	-	CASSQDSRLSYGYTF	TGTGCCAGCAGCCAAGATTCGCGATTGAGCTATGGCTACACCTTC
-	TRBV9	TRBJ1-4	15	-	CASSVVGGPGEKLFF	TGTGCCAGCAGCGTAGTTGGGGGCCCGGGGGAAAAACTGTTTTTT
once	TRBV3-1/TRBV3-2	TRBJ2-2	17	-	CASSSQGHWLRTGELFF	TGTGCCAGCAGCTCCCAGGGACATTGGTTAAGGACCGGGGAGCTGTTTTTT
-	TRBV6-5	TRBJ2-3	15	-	CASSYGGSGADTQYF	TGTGCCAGCAGTTACGGTGGCAGTGGAGCAGATACGCAGTATTTT
-	TRBV28	TRBJ1-1	13	-	CASSFRGTTEAFF	TGTGCCAGCAGTTTTCGGGGGACCACTGAAGCTTTCTTT
-	TRBV15	TRBJ1-4	14	TRBD1	CATSTGQGGEKLFF	TGTGCCACCAGCACGGGACAGGGTGGAGAAAAACTGTTTTTT
-	TRBV2	TRBJ1-1	13	-	CASSGGEETEAFF	TGTGCCAGCAGTGGGGGGGAGGAAACTGAAGCTTTCTTT
-	TRBV7-9	TRBJ2-1	14	-	CASSLLADYNEQFF	TGTGCCAGCAGCTTACTCGCAGACTACAATGAGCAGTTCTTC
-	TRBV7-2	TRBJ1-1	14	-	CASTWGGGRTEAFF	TGTGCCAGCACCTGGGGAGGGGGGAGGACTGAAGCTTTCTTT
-	TRBV7-3	TRBJ2-3	14	-	CASSPGRTADTQYF	TGTGCCAGCAGCCCGGGACGGACAGCGGATACGCAGTATTTT
-	TRBV14	TRBJ2-1	17	-	CASSQVRRGGARNEQFF	TGTGCCAGCAGCCAAGTTAGGAGAGGGGGGGCTCGCAATGAGCAGTTCTTC
once	TRBV4-3	TRBJ2-2	18	TRBD1	CASSQETAGGRNTGELFF	TGCGCCAGCAGCCAAGAAACGGCAGGGGGCAGGAACACCGGGGAGCTGTTTTTT
-	TRBV24-1	TRBJ2-5	16	TRBD1	CATSDARTGGRETQYF	TGTGCCACCAGCGACGCTCGGACAGGGGGCCGGGAGACCCAGTACTTC
-	TRBV27	TRBJ2-3	16	-	CASCPLHESGTDTQYF	TGTGCCAGCTGCCCACTTCACGAGAGTGGCACAGATACGCAGTATTTT
-	TRBV5-5	TRBJ2-7	15	TRBD2	CASSAGGGRSYEQYF	TGTGCCAGCAGCGCGGGGGGCGGGCGCTCCTACGAGCAGTACTTC
-	TRBV7-5	TRBJ1-3	14	-	CARSSDRAGNTIYF	TGTGCCAGAAGCTCCGACAGGGCTGGAAACACCATATATTTT
-	TRBV5-1	TRBJ2-1	13	-	CASSLNRHNEQFF	TGCGCCAGCAGCTTGAACAGGCACAATGAGCAGTTCTTC
-	TRBV4-3	TRBJ2-5	16	-	CASSQGYGGGQETQYF	TGCGCCAGCAGCCAAGGTTATGGGGGGGGCCAGGAGACCCAGTACTTC
-	TRBV15	TRBJ1-1	15	-	CATSRDMFVRVEAFF	TGTGCCACCAGCAGAGACATGTTCGTACGGGTTGAAGCTTTCTTT
-	TRBV28	TRBJ1-3	13	-	CASSSGVGNTIYF	TGTGCCAGCAGTTCAGGGGTTGGAAACACCATATATTTT